Presented here are 18 T cell receptor beta chains from one specimen sequenced in a study of T cell responses to AZD1222 COVID-19 vaccine. TCRdb's table, derived via immunoSEQ multiplex PCR, lists solely in-frame clones and lacks some. The table includes more than 95,000 clones, 75% to 90% detected once. Specimen: peripheral blood, collected 28 days after the second AZD1222 dose. The source is an adult who received the AZD1222 COVID-19 vaccine.

The chain joins TRBV10-3 to TRBJ2-7; D is possibly TRBD2 (5 bases). V was clipped by 10 bases and J by 5 bases, with 24 bases between them. The CDR3 covers 15 residues. The germline V gene encodes CDR1 ENHRY and CDR2 SYGVKD. The CDR3 reads CATPPGRGEVHEQYF. CDR3 nucleotides: TGTGCCACCCCCCCCGGCCGGGGAGAGGTCCACGAGCAGTACTTC.

J is TRBJ1-4 and V is TRBV4-2; D uncertain. Deletions cut 1 base from V and 4 bases from J, with 7 bases between. This CDR3 has 14 amino acids. Germline lookup yields CDR1 LGHNA and CDR2 YNFKEQ. The DNA of the CDR3 is TGTGCCAGCAGCCAAGTAGGAGGTAATGAAAAACTGTTTTTT. Translation: CASSQVGGNEKLFF.

The rearrangement joins TRBV3-1 (or the pseudogene TRBV3-2) to TRBJ2-5; 11 positions agree with TRBD1. CDR3 size: 15 residues. Germline lookup yields CDR1 LGHDT and CDR2 YNNKEL (reference sequence). The trim removed 7 bases at V and 1 base at J, leaving 5 bases unmatched. The CDR3 DNA is TGTGCCAGCACCTGGACAGGGGGCGTCCAAGAGACCCAGTACTTC. As protein: CASTWTGGVQETQYF.

This chain connects TRBV11-2 to TRBJ2-7; 8 positions agree with TRBD1. V lost 4 bases to trimming and J lost 1 base; unmatched junction nucleotides: 6. The CDR3 is 15 amino acids. Germline lookup yields CDR1 SGHAT and CDR2 FQNNGV. DNA for the CDR3: TGTGCCAGCAGCTCCAGGACAGGGTGGTCCTACGAGCAGTACTTC. It is translated as CASSSRTGWSYEQYF.

The gene calls are TRBV4-1 and TRBJ1-1; no reliable D call. Germline CDR1 MGHRA, CDR2 YSYEKL. V was pared by 0 bases and J by 5 bases, with 7 bases between. The CDR3 sequence is 13 residues long. Here the CDR3 reads CASSQDAETEAFF. In DNA, the CDR3 is TGCGCCAGCAGCCAAGACGCAGAGACTGAAGCTTTCTTT.

This chain joins TRBV4-2 and TRBJ2-7, with 10 bases that match TRBD2. V lost 1 base to trimming and J lost 5 bases; unmatched junction nucleotides: 5. The CDR3 has 15 residues. Per germline, CDR1 LGHNA and CDR2 YNFKEQ. DNA of the CDR3: TGTGCCAGCAGCCAAGTGGCTAGCGGGAGCCACGAGCAGTACTTC. Translation: CASSQVASGSHEQYF.

The rearrangement joins TRBV28 to TRBJ1-1; 8 positions agree with TRBD1. Trimming took 2 bases from V and 7 from J; bases not matched to a gene: 9. The CDR3 totals 15 residues. Germline CDR1 MDHEN, CDR2 SYDVKM. CDR3 sequence (DNA): TGTGCCAGCAGTTTAACTCAGGGGGCCGCGAATGAAGCTTTCTTT. Translation: CASSLTQGAANEAFF.

This sequence joins TRBV28 and TRBJ2-7, with a tentative D call TRBD1 (5 bases). This CDR3 is built from 16 residues. The germline V gene encodes CDR1 MDHEN and CDR2 SYDVKM. V lost 2 bases, J lost 11 bases, and 25 bases lay in between. CDR3 residues: CASSLALIPYGEGEYF. In DNA form, the CDR3 reads TGTGCCAGCAGTTTAGCGTTGATTCCCTATGGGGAAGGGGAGTACTTC. Full variable domain (outside the CDR3, taken from reference TRBV28 and TRBJ2-7): DVKVTQSSRYLVKRTGEKVFLECVQDMDHENMFWYRQDPGLGLRLIYFSYDVKMKEKGDIPEGYSVSREKKERFSLILESASTNQTSMYLCASSLALIPYGEGEYFGPGTRLTVT.

The J gene is TRBJ1-6, the V gene TRBV5-1; 9 bases line up with TRBD1. Germline loops: CDR1 SGHRS, CDR2 YFSETQ. This CDR3 contains 15 residues. The ends lost 2 bases at V and 6 bases at J; junction bases unmatched: 3. CDR3 protein: CASSLQGAINSPLHF. The CDR3 DNA is TGCGCCAGCAGCTTACAGGGGGCGATTAATTCACCCCTCCACTTT.

This chain joins TRBV19 and TRBJ2-1; 8 bases map to TRBD2. Germline CDR1 and CDR2: LNHDA and SQIVND (reference sequence). There are 17 residues in the CDR3. V trimming: 3 bases; J trimming: 0 bases; junction bases outside the gene matches: 7. Here the CDR3 DNA reads TGTGCCAGTAGTATTTTGAGCGGGAGACACTCCTACAATGAGCAGTTCTTC. As protein: CASSILSGRHSYNEQFF.

V usage is TRBV28 and J usage is TRBJ1-6, with D unresolved. The CDR3 contains 13 residues. The germline V and J ends were trimmed by 7 bases and 7 bases, with 11 bases remaining between them. Germline V gives CDR1 MDHEN, CDR2 SYDVKM. The CDR3 loop reads CASTGARNSPLHF. CDR3 bases: TGTGCCAGCACGGGAGCCCGCAATTCACCCCTCCACTTT. Variable domain in full (rest from reference TRBV28 and TRBJ1-6): DVKVTQSSRYLVKRTGEKVFLECVQDMDHENMFWYRQDPGLGLRLIYFSYDVKMKEKGDIPEGYSVSREKKERFSLILESASTNQTSMYLCASTGARNSPLHFGNGTRLTVT.

V usage is TRBV2 and J usage is TRBJ2-1, with TRBD2 matching over 7 bases. Germline values: CDR1 SNHLY, CDR2 FYNNEI. The CDR3 totals 15 residues. The V gene end was trimmed by 3 bases and the J gene end by 6 bases; junction bases not matched to a gene: 8. The CDR3 here is CASSEVAGEANEQFF. The DNA of the CDR3 is TGTGCCAGCAGTGAGGTGGCGGGGGAGGCCAATGAGCAGTTCTTC.

The chain uses TRBV7-2 and TRBJ2-5; 8 nucleotides align to TRBD2. Losses at the gene ends were 5 bases for V and 6 bases for J; bases not matched to a gene: 8. CDR3 length: 14 residues. Germline V gene lookup returns CDR1 SGHTA and CDR2 FQGNSA. DNA of the CDR3: TGTGCCAGCAGCCCTGGACTAGCCAGTCAGACCCAGTACTTC. Translation: CASSPGLASQTQYF.

The J gene is TRBJ1-1, the V gene TRBV7-8, with 10 bases identical to TRBD1. Trimming at V came to 5 bases and at J to 5 bases, leaving 11 bases not matched to a gene. The germline V gene has CDR1 SGHVS and CDR2 FQNEAQ. The CDR3 contains 16 residues. DNA for the CDR3: TGTGCCAGCAGCAGTCTTACAAGGGACAGGGGAACTGAAGCTTTCTTT. It is translated as CASSSLTRDRGTEAFF.

In its sample, this clone was seen a few times. The chain recombines TRBV10-1 with TRBJ1-1, with 7 bases aligning to TRBD1. CDR3 length: 12 residues. Trimming at V came to 4 bases and at J to 7 bases, leaving 3 bases not matched to a gene. CDR1 WNHNN and CDR2 SYGVQD come from the germline V gene (reference sequence). The CDR3 sequence is CASSGRQGEAFF. The CDR3 region has the DNA TGCGCCAGCAGTGGACGACAGGGTGAAGCTTTCTTT.

V and J are TRBV18 and TRBJ2-7; D uncertain. Trimming stripped 2 bases from V and 7 bases from J, with 12 bases between. The V gene's germline CDR1 is KGHSH and CDR2 LQKENI. The CDR3 covers 13 residues. CDR3 DNA sequence: TGTGCCAGCTCACCATACGGGTTGAGGGAGCAGTACTTC. It is translated as CASSPYGLREQYF.

V is TRBV30 and J is TRBJ1-3, with D hard to call. The CDR3 is 15 amino acids. The ends were cut back, 0 bases at V and 4 bases at J, with 13 bases in the middle. Germline V gene sequence: CDR1 GTSNPN, CDR2 SVGIG (reference sequence). The DNA for the CDR3 is TGTGCCTGGAGTGTAGTGGTGTCGGTGGGAAACACCATATATTTT. It is translated as CAWSVVVSVGNTIYF.

The V call is TRBV6-5, the J call TRBJ2-3; D remains ambiguous. V lost 6 bases to trimming and J lost 6 bases, with 7 bases between them. Germline loops: CDR1 MNHEY, CDR2 SVGAGI. The length of the CDR3 is 11 residues. Written as DNA, the CDR3 is TGTGCCAGCAGGCTAGGGGATACGCAGTATTTT. It codes for CASRLGDTQYF.